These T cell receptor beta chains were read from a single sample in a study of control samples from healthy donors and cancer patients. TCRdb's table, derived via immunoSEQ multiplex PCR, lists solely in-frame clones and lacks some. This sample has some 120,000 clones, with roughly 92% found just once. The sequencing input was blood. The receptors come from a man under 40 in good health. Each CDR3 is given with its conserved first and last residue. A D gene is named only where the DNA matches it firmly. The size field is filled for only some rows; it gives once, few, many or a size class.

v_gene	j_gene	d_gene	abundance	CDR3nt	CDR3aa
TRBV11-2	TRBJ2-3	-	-	TGTGCCAGCACCCTACGTCATGGTGGGGGACCCACAGATACGCAGTATTTT	CASTLRHGGGPTDTQYF
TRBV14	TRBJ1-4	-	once	TGTGCCAGCAGTCAAGTCCGTGAAAAACTGTTTTTT	CASSQVREKLFF
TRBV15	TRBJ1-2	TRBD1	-	TGTGCCACCAGCAGAGAACAGGGGTACTATGGCTACACCTTC	CATSREQGYYGYTF
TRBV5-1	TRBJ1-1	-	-	TGCGCCAGCAGCTTCTTTCCCCCCCTTGCAGGGGCTGAAGCTTTCTTT	CASSFFPPLAGAEAFF
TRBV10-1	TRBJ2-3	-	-	TGCGCCAGCAGTGAGTCCGGGGGCATCGCAGATACGCAGTATTTT	CASSESGGIADTQYF
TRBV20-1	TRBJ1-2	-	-	TGCAGTGCTAGTGGCTCCTGGGGTGCTGTGGGCTACACCTTC	CSASGSWGAVGYTF
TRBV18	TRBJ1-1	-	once	TGTGCCAGCTCACCCGACTTAGCGGGAAGGACTGAAGCTTTCTTT	CASSPDLAGRTEAFF
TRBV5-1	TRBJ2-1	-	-	TGCGCCAGCAGCTTGGCCGGGTCCTACAATGAGCAGTTCTTC	CASSLAGSYNEQFF
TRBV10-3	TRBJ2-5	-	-	TGTGCCATCAGTGAGTCCGAAAGGACCCAGTACTTC	CAISESERTQYF
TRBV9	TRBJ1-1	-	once	TGTGCCAGCAGCGTAGGCCCAGGGATGGGCACTGAAGCTTTCTTT	CASSVGPGMGTEAFF
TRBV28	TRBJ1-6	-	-	TGTGCCAGCAGCGACCCAGAAAATAATTCACCCCTCCACTTT	CASSDPENNSPLHF
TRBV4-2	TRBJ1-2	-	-	TGTGCCAGCAGCCAAGAAGCATCGGGGGACTATGGCTACACCTTC	CASSQEASGDYGYTF
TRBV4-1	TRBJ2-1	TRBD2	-	TGCGCCAGCAGCCAGCCCTTAGCGGGGGGCAAGCACAATGAGCAGTTCTTC	CASSQPLAGGKHNEQFF
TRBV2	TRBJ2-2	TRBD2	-	TGTGCCAGCAGTGAAGGGACTAGCGGGAACACCGGGGAGCTGTTTTTT	CASSEGTSGNTGELFF
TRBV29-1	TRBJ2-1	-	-	TGCAGCGTTGAAGAGACCGTGGGGGATGAGCAGTTCTTC	CSVEETVGDEQFF
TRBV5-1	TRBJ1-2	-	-	TGCGCCAGCAGCTTGGCTGGGGATGGCTACACCTTC	CASSLAGDGYTF
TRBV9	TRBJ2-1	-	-	TGTGCCAGCAGCTTTTCATCGGGGGACAATGAGCAGTTCTTC	CASSFSSGDNEQFF
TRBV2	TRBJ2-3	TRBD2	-	TGTGCCAGACGAGGGACTAGTTCAGATACGCAGTATTTT	CARRGTSSDTQYF
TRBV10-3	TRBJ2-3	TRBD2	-	TGTGCCATCAGAGGGACTAGCGGGGGGGCTTCTACAGATACGCAGTATTTT	CAIRGTSGGASTDTQYF
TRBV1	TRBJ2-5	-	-	TGCACCAGCAGCCATATGGCGTTAGCGGGGGAAGAGACCCAGTACTTC	CTSSHMALAGEETQYF